This T cell receptor beta chain was recorded in a study of T cell responses to AZD1222 COVID-19 vaccine. Germline V gives CDR1 SGHTA, CDR2 FQGNSA. The CDR3 is 17 amino acids. V lost 4 bases and J lost 1; bases outside the gene matches: 7. Comments on this clone: The antigen remains undetermined.

Sequencing used immunoSEQ multiplex PCR; TCRdb keeps in-frame clones, though not all of them. The sample is made up of over 120,000 clones, and the top ten hold 2% to 2.5% of it. Regarding the study as a whole: Clonal diversity was possibly underestimated, and the donors were mostly white British, with more females. Reportedly, close to half of spike-specific TCRs are directed against unmutated variant regions. Spike-wide coverage was observed for vaccine-associated CD4 TCRs, with dominant responses at 160-218 and 743-854. The number of AZD1222 recipients seropositive at baseline was only six.

The rearrangement uses TRBV7-2 and TRBJ2-2; TRBD2 matches at 9 bases. This clonotype originated in an adult in good health. Source material: peripheral blood. The CDR3 DNA follows: TGTGCCAGCAGCTCTTCGGGACTAGCTTGGAACACCGGGGAGCTGTTTTTT. This encodes CASSSSGLAWNTGELFF.